The 28 T cell receptor beta chains below come from one sample, sequenced in a study of shared clonotypes between healthy human individuals. The method was immunoSEQ multiplex PCR; TCRdb's version includes in-frame clones alone and lacks a portion of them. Among about 2.3 million clones, 85% to 95% were seen once, and the ten largest hold around 0.38%. Sequenced: naive CD4+ T cells from PBMCs. The subset is: CD45RA+ positively selected. These receptor sequences come from a young man in good health. Some clones in this sample may be carry-over from other donors' samples.

This clone was found once. This same CDR3 is encoded by further DNA sequences in the sample. J is TRBJ2-5 and V is TRBV28, with a tentative D call TRBD2 (7 bases). In germline, CDR1 is MDHEN, CDR2 SYDVKM. The CDR3 is made up of 15 amino acids. Trimming left V 2 bases short and J 5 bases short, with 15 bases between. Written as DNA, the CDR3 is TGTGCCAGCAGTTTAGGGGGGGCCCGCGGGGAGACCCAGTACTTC. Its translation: CASSLGGARGETQYF. The variable domain in full, completed from reference TRBV28 and TRBJ2-5, reads DVKVTQSSRYLVKRTGEKVFLECVQDMDHENMFWYRQDPGLGLRLIYFSYDVKMKEKGDIPEGYSVSREKKERFSLILESASTNQTSMYLCASSLGGARGETQYFGPGTRLLVL.

Note on this clone: This sample also contains other DNA sequences that code for the same CDR3. J is TRBJ1-4 and V is TRBV28; the D is unclear. V was clipped by 3 bases and J by 0 bases, with 5 bases between them. The CDR3 runs 14 residues. Germline V gene lookup returns CDR1 MDHEN and CDR2 SYDVKM. CDR3 residues: CASSFGATNEKLFF. In DNA form, the CDR3 reads TGTGCCAGCAGTTTTGGAGCAACTAATGAAAAACTGTTTTTT.

The chain recombines TRBV5-1 with TRBJ2-1; 10 bases are shared with TRBD1. V dropped 1 base and J dropped 9; count of bases not matched to a gene: 7. The CDR3 spans 15 residues. Germline assignment: CDR1 SGHRS and CDR2 YFSETQ. For the CDR3, the DNA is TGCGCCAGCAGCTTGTTAGGGACAGGGGAAGCTGAGCAGTTCTTC. Amino acids: CASSLLGTGEAEQFF.

This clone came up a few times. V and J are TRBV7-9 and TRBJ1-2; a possible D gene is TRBD1 (5 bases). Germline V gene data show CDR1 as SEHNR and CDR2 as FQNEAQ (reference sequence). The length of the CDR3 is 16 residues. Trimming stripped 5 bases from V and 6 bases from J, with 22 bases between. CDR3 in DNA: TGTGCCAGCAGCCGATGGCGTACGGGGGATCAGGATGGCTACACCTTC. This encodes CASSRWRTGDQDGYTF.

Notes on this clone: This sample includes further DNA sequences coding for the same CDR3. For the CDR3, the DNA is TGTGCCAGCAGCCGGCCGAACACTGAAGCTTTCTTT. Translating gives CASSRPNTEAFF. The chain is built from TRBV6-5 and TRBJ1-1; no definite D call. The germline V and J ends were trimmed by 6 bases and 1 base, with 6 bases remaining between them. CDR1 is MNHEY, CDR2 SVGAGI, per germline. This CDR3 is 12 amino acids long.

This clone was seen just once. The V and J genes are TRBV29-1 and TRBJ1-5, with D perhaps matching TRBD1 (5 bases). The CDR3 is 12 residues long. CDR1 is SQVTM and CDR2 is ANQGSEA in the germline V gene. The V and J ends lost 3 bases and 7 bases respectively, with 10 bases between them. In DNA form, the CDR3 reads TGCAGCGTTGAGAAGGAGGGGCAGCCCCAGCATTTT. Protein: CSVEKEGQPQHF.

V is TRBV27 and J is TRBJ2-3; 8 bases are shared with TRBD1. The CDR3 is made up of 16 amino acids. Trimming at V came to 5 bases and at J to 4 bases, leaving 11 bases not matched to a gene. Germline values: CDR1 MNHEY, CDR2 SMNVEV (reference sequence). The CDR3 loop reads CASSPFPGGGADTQYF. DNA of the CDR3: TGTGCCAGCAGTCCATTCCCAGGGGGCGGGGCAGATACGCAGTATTTT.

This chain uses TRBV6-1 with TRBJ1-4, with a weak D call TRBD1 (5 bases). The CDR3 runs to 16 residues. The V gene's germline CDR1 is MNHNS and CDR2 SASEGT. Trimming removed 0 bases from V and 3 bases from J, with 11 bases in between. The CDR3 DNA is TGTGCCAGCAGTGAAGCGCGGGGGAGGGCTAATGAAAAACTGTTTTTT. Its protein is CASSEARGRANEKLFF.

The chain is built from TRBV19 and TRBJ2-7; a weak D match, TRBD1 (5 bases). This CDR3 is 15 amino acids long. V shed 2 bases and J shed 2 bases, with 13 bases lying between them. CDR1 and CDR2 (germline): LNHDA, SQIVND (reference sequence). The CDR3 nucleotides read TGTGCCAGTAGTATACAGGCAGGGAAAACCTACGAGCAGTACTTC. This codes for CASSIQAGKTYEQYF.

This clone appeared a few times. This chain connects TRBV18 to TRBJ1-1; the D gene is possibly TRBD1 (5 bases). V lost 3 bases to trimming and J lost 10 bases, with 15 bases between them. The CDR3 contains 13 residues. Per germline, CDR1 KGHSH and CDR2 LQKENI. The CDR3 nucleotides read TGTGCCAGCTCACCGGATTTAGGGGAGACAGCTTTCTTT. It yields the protein CASSPDLGETAFF.

V gene TRBV14 combines with J gene TRBJ2-3; D not certain. The germline V gene has CDR1 SGHDN and CDR2 FVKESK. With 5 bases removed from V and 0 bases from J, the gap between germline ends came to 6 bases. The length of the CDR3 is 13 residues. CDR3 bases: TGTGCCAGCAGCGGACCGAGCACAGATACGCAGTATTTT. It specifies CASSGPSTDTQYF.

J is TRBJ2-1 and V is TRBV7-2; TRBD2 matches at 7 bases. J was trimmed by 0 bases and V by 5 bases; bases with no gene match: 7. CDR3 length equals 16 residues. The germline V gene has CDR1 SGHTA and CDR2 FQGNSA. CDR3: CASSTGTTGSYNEQFF. As DNA, the CDR3 is TGTGCCAGCAGCACCGGGACTACCGGCTCCTACAATGAGCAGTTCTTC.

The genes are TRBV25-1 and TRBJ1-4, with 7 bases lining up with TRBD1. V trimming: 5 bases; J trimming: 3 bases; junction bases outside the gene matches: 9. CDR3 size: 16 residues. Germline values: CDR1 MGHDK, CDR2 SYGVNS. This CDR3 is CASSPGQERANEKLFF. CDR3 bases: TGTGCCAGCAGTCCTGGACAGGAGCGGGCTAATGAAAAACTGTTTTTT. The full variable domain, its missing parts supplied by reference TRBV25-1 and TRBJ1-4, is EADIYQTPRYLVIGTGKKITLECSQTMGHDKMYWYQQDPGMELHLIHYSYGVNSTEKGDLSSESTVSRIRTEHFPLTLESARPSHTSQYLCASSPGQERANEKLFFGSGTQLSVL.

Concerning this clone itself: This CDR3 is also generated by other DNA sequences in the sample. The chain is built from TRBV5-1 and TRBJ2-3; the D is unclear. The V end lost 0 bases, the J end lost 6 bases, and 5 bases lay between the germline ends. Germline CDR1 is SGHRS and CDR2 is YFSETQ. The CDR3 loop spans 12 amino acids. CDR3 sequence (DNA): TGCGCCAGCAGCTTGGTCTCGGATACGCAGTATTTT. Protein product: CASSLVSDTQYF.

The chain links TRBV4-1 to TRBJ1-3; D uncertain. V lost 0 bases to trimming and J lost 3 bases, with 9 bases between them. The CDR3 length is 15 residues. Germline V gene data show CDR1 as MGHRA and CDR2 as YSYEKL. The CDR3 coding sequence is TGCGCCAGCAGCCAAGATCTCCCGAGTGGAAACACCATATATTTT. It is translated as CASSQDLPSGNTIYF.

This clone appeared a single time. This rearrangement joins TRBV28 to TRBJ2-2; weak D call: TRBD2 (6 bases). The V end was cut by 6 bases, the J end by 5 bases, with 13 bases between. The germline V gene encodes CDR1 MDHEN and CDR2 SYDVKM. The CDR3 loop spans 14 amino acids. The DNA for the CDR3 is TGTGCCAGCAGCCCCGGAGGGGCGACCGGGGAGCTGTTTTTT. This encodes CASSPGGATGELFF.

The chain recombines TRBV7-2 with TRBJ2-7, with unresolved D. CDR1 is SGHTA and CDR2 is FQGNSA in the germline V gene. Trimming took off 4 bases at V and 0 bases at J, with 10 bases between the two ends. The CDR3 has 14 amino acids. CDR3 DNA sequence: TGTGCCAGCAGCTCCCGTTACGGCTCCTACGAGCAGTACTTC. Its protein is CASSSRYGSYEQYF.

The chain is built from TRBV19 and TRBJ1-2, with D unclear. Trimming took 5 bases from V and 8 from J, leaving 21 bases between them. The CDR3 sequence is 15 residues long. Per germline, CDR1 LNHDA and CDR2 SQIVND (reference sequence). The CDR3 DNA follows: TGTGCCAGTAGTCTTGGAAGAAGGGATATGGGAGGCTACACCTTC. The encoded protein is CASSLGRRDMGGYTF.

The count of this clone is one. V usage is TRBV19 and J usage is TRBJ2-2, with 12 bases aligning to TRBD2. CDR1 is LNHDA and CDR2 is SQIVND in the germline V gene (reference sequence). The V gene end was trimmed by 4 bases and the J gene end by 6 bases; junction bases not matched to a gene: 3. The CDR3 sequence is 15 residues long. The CDR3: CASSTGTSGSGELFF. In nucleotides, the CDR3 is TGTGCCAGTAGTACCGGGACTAGCGGGTCCGGGGAGCTGTTTTTT.

The V gene is TRBV25-1, the J gene TRBJ2-5; TRBD2 is a possible D gene (6 bases). Per germline, CDR1 MGHDK and CDR2 SYGVNS. V lost 2 bases to trimming and J lost 5 bases, with 9 bases between them. The CDR3 length is 13 residues. DNA of the CDR3: TGTGCCAGCAGTGAAAGTGGGACTGAGACCCAGTACTTC. It encodes CASSESGTETQYF.

This chain connects TRBV7-3 to TRBJ2-2; 8 nucleotides align to TRBD2. Germline loops: CDR1 SGHTA, CDR2 FQGTGA. This CDR3 region has 16 residues. With 4 bases clipped from V and 8 bases from J, the junction kept 12 bases outside the gene matches. CDR3 amino acids: CASSWFGRANRGELFF. The CDR3 DNA sequence: TGTGCCAGCAGCTGGTTCGGGAGGGCAAACAGGGGGGAGCTGTTTTTT. The full variable domain, in which reference TRBV7-3 and TRBJ2-2 provide the parts outside the CDR3, is GAGVSQTPSNKVTEKGKYVELRCDPISGHTALYWYRQSLGQGPEFLIYFQGTGAADDSGLPNDRFFAVRPEGSVSTLKIQRTERGDSAVYLCASSWFGRANRGELFFGEGSRLTVL.

V is TRBV11-3 and J is TRBJ2-1, with D hard to call. The V gene lost 5 bases and the J gene lost 3 bases, with 14 bases spanning the gap. The length of the CDR3 is 15 residues. CDR1 SGHNT and CDR2 YENEEA come from the germline V gene. The CDR3 protein is CASSRNRGNYNEQFF. The CDR3 region has the DNA TGTGCCAGCAGCCGTAACAGAGGTAACTACAATGAGCAGTTCTTC.

The chain employs TRBV7-9 and TRBJ1-2; tentative D call: TRBD1 (5 bases). Trimming shortened V by 1 base and J by 4 bases, and 19 bases separated the two germline ends. The CDR3 totals 17 residues. Germline CDR1 SEHNR, CDR2 FQNEAQ (reference sequence). The CDR3 sequence: CASSLGGDAREGYGYTF. Here the CDR3 DNA reads TGTGCCAGCAGCTTAGGGGGCGACGCCCGAGAGGGCTATGGCTACACCTTC.

The chain joins TRBV6-5 to TRBJ1-1; D might be TRBD1 (5 bases). The germline V gene has CDR1 MNHEY and CDR2 SVGAGI. Deletions cut 11 bases from V and 11 bases from J, with 21 bases between. The CDR3 totals 12 residues. The CDR3 region has the DNA TGTGCCTCCTGCGGGGTGGGACGTCGGGCTTTCTTT. The encoded protein is CASCGVGRRAFF.

This chain connects TRBV6-5 to TRBJ2-1; D is unclear. The CDR3 has 13 amino acids. The germline V and J ends were trimmed by 4 bases and 6 bases, with 10 bases remaining between them. Germline assignment: CDR1 MNHEY and CDR2 SVGAGI. CDR3 region: CASSFHHANEQFF. The CDR3, as DNA: TGTGCCAGCAGTTTTCACCATGCCAATGAGCAGTTCTTC.

This chain uses TRBV19 with TRBJ1-1; unclear D gene. The CDR3 is made up of 13 amino acids. Germline assignment: CDR1 LNHDA and CDR2 SQIVND (reference sequence). V shed 3 bases and J shed 8 bases, with 13 bases lying between them. CDR3 nucleotide sequence: TGTGCCAGTAGTATGATTCCCCGCGCGGAAGCTTTCTTT. It codes for CASSMIPRAEAFF.

The chain links TRBV2 to TRBJ1-4; a weak D match, TRBD1 (6 bases). V was pared by 0 bases and J by 13 bases, with 15 bases between. Germline assignment: CDR1 SNHLY and CDR2 FYNNEI. CDR3 length: 14 residues. The CDR3 is CASSEALRGGALFF. The CDR3 DNA sequence: TGTGCCAGCAGTGAAGCGCTTCGGGGGGGGGCACTGTTTTTT.

The chain is built from TRBV7-8 and TRBJ2-1, with 8 bases that match TRBD1. The trim removed 6 bases at V and 0 bases at J, leaving 7 bases unmatched. Germline V gene data show CDR1 as SGHVS and CDR2 as FQNEAQ. This CDR3 is built from 16 residues. The CDR3 nucleotides are TGTGCCAGCAGGTCGACAGGGGCGAACTCCTACAATGAGCAGTTCTTC. Translated: CASRSTGANSYNEQFF.